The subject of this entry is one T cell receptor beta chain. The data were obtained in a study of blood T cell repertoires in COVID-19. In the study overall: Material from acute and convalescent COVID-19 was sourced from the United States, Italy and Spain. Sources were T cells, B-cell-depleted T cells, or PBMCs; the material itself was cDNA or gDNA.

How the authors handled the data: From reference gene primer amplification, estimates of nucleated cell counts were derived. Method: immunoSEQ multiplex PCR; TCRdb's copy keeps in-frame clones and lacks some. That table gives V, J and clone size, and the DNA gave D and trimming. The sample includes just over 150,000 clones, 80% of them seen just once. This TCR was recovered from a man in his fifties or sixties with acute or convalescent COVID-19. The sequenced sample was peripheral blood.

Here the CDR3 DNA reads TGCGCCAGCAGCTGGTCACAGGGTGGCAATGAGCAGTTCTTC. Encoded protein: CASSWSQGGNEQFF. The V gene is TRBV5-1, the J gene TRBJ2-1, with D perhaps matching TRBD1 (6 bases). V lost 3 bases, J lost 6 bases, and 13 bases lay in between. The CDR3 has 14 amino acids. Germline V gene data show CDR1 as SGHRS and CDR2 as YFSETQ. Combining the CDR3 with reference TRBV5-1 and TRBJ2-1 gives the whole variable domain KAGVTQTPRYLIKTRGQQVTLSCSPISGHRSVSWYQQTPGQGLQFLFEYFSETQRNKGNFPGRFSGRQFSNSRSEMNVSTLELGDSALYLCASSWSQGGNEQFFGPGTRLTVL.